This TCR beta chain originates from a study of cytomegalovirus exposure and HLA in healthy donors. Germline V CDR1 and CDR2: SGHNT, YENEEA. V gave up 0 bases and J gave up 13 bases; unmatched junction bases: 9. The CDR3 is made up of 15 amino acids. The PCR used 60 Vbeta and 13 Jbeta primers. Here immunoSEQ multiplex PCR was the method, and the copy in TCRdb shows in-frame clones only, minus some. This table holds roughly 250,000 clones, 80% to 90% found once. This clonotype was obtained from a woman aged 40-49 years in good health and CMV-seropositive. The chain links TRBV11-3 to TRBJ2-2, with TRBD2 matching over 9 bases. Sequencing was done on a sample of PBMCs. Written as DNA, the CDR3 is TGTGCCAGCAGCTTAGACCTAGCGGGAAGTTCCGTGCTGTTTTTT. Protein sequence: CASSLDLAGSSVLFF.